The 8 T cell receptor beta chains reported below all come from one sample, sequenced in a study of T cells in Graves' hyperthyroidism and ophthalmopathy. RNA transcripts gave rise to amplified TCR beta CDR3 regions. The HTBI primer set drove a first-round RT-PCR of the TCR CDR3. Each CDR3 protein is one row after TCRdb ran MiXCR on the multiplex PCR reads. The repertoire holds roughly 740,000 distinct CDR3 sequences, 16% seen once, with under 10% in the top ten. The sequencing sample was made of blood. The origin of the receptors is a man between 18 and 29 years old with Graves' hyperthyroidism.

There are many counts of this clonotype. V is TRBV28 and J is TRBJ2-7, with 11 bases aligning to TRBD2. V trimming: 7 bases; J trimming: 5 bases; junction bases outside the gene matches: 7. CDR1 MDHEN and CDR2 SYDVKM come from the germline V gene. The CDR3 loop spans 14 amino acids. The CDR3: CASTSLAGGHEQYF. CDR3 coding DNA: TGTGCCAGCACCTCCCTAGCGGGAGGCCACGAGCAGTACTTC. The entire variable domain, with the rest obtained from reference TRBV28 and TRBJ2-7, is as follows: DVKVTQSSRYLVKRTGEKVFLECVQDMDHENMFWYRQDPGLGLRLIYFSYDVKMKEKGDIPEGYSVSREKKERFSLILESASTNQTSMYLCASTSLAGGHEQYFGPGTRLTVT.

This clonotype has ten or more counts. V gene TRBV12-3 or TRBV12-4 combines with J gene TRBJ2-7; 13 bases fit TRBD2. V lost 4 bases and J lost 5; bases outside the gene matches: 8. The length of the CDR3 is 16 residues. DNA of the CDR3: TGTGCCAGCAGTTCAGGACTAGCGGGAGTTGCCCACGAGCAGTACTTC. This translates into CASSSGLAGVAHEQYF.

This clonotype showed up just once. The conserved phenylalanine or tryptophan normally closing the CDR3 is absent here, so this likely arose from a read error. The rearrangement links TRBV29-1 to TRBJ2-2; tentatively, D is TRBD1 (6 bases). V dropped 2 bases and J dropped 4 bases, with 14 bases sitting between them. The CDR3 runs 15 residues. Germline CDR1 SQVTM, CDR2 ANQGSEA. The CDR3 sequence: CSVERGQGPTGELFY. The CDR3 DNA sequence: TGCAGCGTTGAAAGGGGTCAGGGGCCCACCGGGGAGCTGTTTTAT.

A few counts support this clonotype. The chain joins TRBV15 to TRBJ2-1, with 7 bases lining up with TRBD2. Germline assignment: CDR1 LNHNV and CDR2 YYDKDF (reference sequence). J gave up 6 bases and V 1 base, and 0 bases lay outside the gene matches. The CDR3 covers 13 residues. In nucleotides, the CDR3 is TGTGCCACCAGCAGAGCGGGGGGCAATGAGCAGTTCTTC. As protein: CATSRAGGNEQFF. Full variable domain (missing parts from reference TRBV15 and TRBJ2-1): DAMVIQNPRYQVTQFGKPVTLSCSQTLNHNVMYWYQQKSSQAPKLLFHYYDKDFNNEADTPDNFQSRRPNTSFCFLDIRSPGLGDTAMYLCATSRAGGNEQFFGPGTRLTVL.

This clonotype appeared many times. The chain uses TRBV20-1 and TRBJ1-1; D gene ambiguous. V dropped 0 bases and J dropped 4 bases, with 12 bases sitting between them. The germline V gene has CDR1 DFQATT and CDR2 SNEGSKA (reference sequence). CDR3 size: 14 residues. The CDR3 DNA follows: TGCAGTGCTAGAGATCCGACGAGCCCCACTGAAGCTTTCTTT. It yields the protein CSARDPTSPTEAFF.

In its sample, this clonotype was seen a few times. V usage is TRBV10-3 and J usage is TRBJ2-7; tentatively, D is TRBD1 or TRBD2 (5 bases each). V shed 6 bases and J shed 5 bases, with 14 bases lying between them. Germline loops: CDR1 ENHRY, CDR2 SYGVKD. CDR3 length equals 13 residues. In nucleotides, the CDR3 is TGTGCCATCAGATCCCGGGACCCAAACGAGCAGTACTTC. Its translation: CAIRSRDPNEQYF.

The chain uses TRBV6-1 and TRBJ2-7; the D call may be TRBD1 or TRBD2 (5 bases each). Trimming stripped 6 bases from V and 3 bases from J, with 24 bases between. This CDR3 spans 17 amino acids. CDR1 is MNHNS, CDR2 SASEGT, per germline. The CDR3 loop reads CASRPDTWDVGVYEQYF. The CDR3 DNA is TGTGCCAGCAGGCCGGACACCTGGGACGTGGGGGTCTACGAGCAGTACTTC.

The table lists this clonotype with many counts. This chain uses TRBV7-6 with TRBJ2-1; D uncertain. Germline CDR1 reads SGHVS; CDR2 reads FNYEAQ. Trimming took off 3 bases at V and 0 bases at J, with 12 bases between the two ends. The CDR3 sequence is 16 residues long. DNA of the CDR3: TGTGCCAGCAGCTTTTTGGGGTCGAGCTCCTACAATGAGCAGTTCTTC. Translating gives CASSFLGSSSYNEQFF. Based on the CDR3 plus reference TRBV7-6 and TRBJ2-1, the full variable domain is GAGVSQSPRYKVTKRGQDVALRCDPISGHVSLYWYRQALGQGPEFLTYFNYEAQQDKSGLPNDRFSAERPEGSISTLTIQRTEQRDSAMYRCASSFLGSSSYNEQFFGPGTRLTVL.